Listed below are T cell receptor beta chains from one sample, sequenced in a study of cytomegalovirus exposure and HLA in healthy donors. The data were produced by immunoSEQ multiplex PCR, yet TCRdb's version contains in-frame clones alone and is incomplete. The table shows about 120,000 clones, with about 73% occurring only once. The sample comprised PBMCs. These TCRs come from a woman in her forties in good health and CMV-seronegative. Both conserved end residues are trimmed from each CDR3. Not all rows give a size; the values are once, few, many and, for expanded clones, a class.

>TRBV7-8|.
ASSSPPGYGYT
>TRBV7-2|.
ASSLGTSGTNEQF
>TRBV28|.
ASNSQLTNEKLF
>TRBV28|few
ASRGGGLGSNQPQH
>TRBV7-9|.
ASSLSGTQY
>TRBV28|.
ASITRGTSGYT
>TRBV4-3|few
ASSHSGTGIFEQY
>TRBV9|.
ASSLGGGRTDTQY
>TRBV25-1|.
ASSEGQYYGYT
>TRBV11-2|once
ASSSGTSGYTDTQY
>TRBV21-1|.
ASSNRWASRYTNQPQH
>TRBV5-6|.
ASSLRQGASYGYT
>TRBV11-2|.
ASSSEIAVSSYEQY
>TRBV10-3|once
AISDIVQGGGYT
>TRBV7-2|.
ASSLDRGGNTIY
>TRBV6-1|.
ASSEWQGAGELF
>TRBV28|.
ASSLFTGELF
>TRBV11-2|.
ASSLRQPYEQY
>TRBV2|few
ASKRTENTGELF
>TRBV6-1|.
ASSDRGPNQPQH
>TRBV6-6|.
ASSYVRAGGTGEQY
>TRBV28|.
ASSPTPRTGVRQY
>TRBV28|.
ASSALGGLGEQY
>TRBV28|.
ASGGNQPQH
>TRBV6-6|.
ASRRTGAGYEQY
>TRBV9|.
ASSLLAGGPYNEQF
>TRBV7-3|.
ASSFSGSPRETQY
>TRBV5-1|.
ASSLDLNQPQH
>TRBV29-1|.
SVTGTANNEKLF
>TRBV6-6|.
ASSYVIGGGTEAF
>TRBV5-4|once
ASSLGVRGAF
>TRBV2|.
ASSEIASSTDTQY
>TRBV7-2|.
ASSSRGGKQF
>TRBV7-3|.
ASSLGLSSYNEQF
>TRBV5-1|.
ASSLDPGLAGPRSSGELF
>TRBV6-5|.
ATLYGAHNEQF
>TRBV29-1|.
SVGLGGGNTIY
>TRBV2|few
ASSGDGGTGKAF
>TRBV11-3|few
ASSHLLAGETGELF
>TRBV4-1|few
ASSQAPGAAGELF
>TRBV27|.
ASSPRPTGYYEQY
>TRBV18|.
ASSPTGTDTQY
>TRBV7-2|few
ASSLGTSTGELF
>TRBV15|.
ATSSPTAAGGVEY
>TRBV28|.
ASSPTGVGYGYT
>TRBV5-1|.
ASAEGSGANGLT
>TRBV7-9|.
ASSLGMAQEGA
>TRBV27|.
ASSLTGTYEQY
>TRBV19|.
ATSRDSGTYEQY
>TRBV19|.
ASSRDGRYTEAF
>TRBV27|few
ASSGLNYGYT
>TRBV5-4|.
ASSFSGSADTQY
>TRBV7-2|.
ASSLRTGFYSNQPQH
>TRBV18|.
ASSPRGQGAYNEQF
>TRBV18|few
ASSPPGLAGAGYNEQF